This T cell receptor (beta chain) comes out of a study of chemoradiotherapy in HPV16-positive cancers (dated by TCRdb to between 2020 and 2023). Describing the broader study: Candidate HPV-specific T-cell clones and common TCR motifs were defined through functional T-cell assays on cells from two HPV16-positive patients. The study set out to ask whether T-cell immunity against the HPV oncoproteins E6 and E7 changes over the course of chemoradiotherapy and whether that immunity affects survival. Next, the candidate HPV-specific TCRs and motifs were followed in TCR repertoires from around 92 patients with HPV-related cancers. What the research found in general, with its limitations: Improved recurrence-free survival in HPV16-positive patients was associated with expansion of HPV-responsive T cells during chemoradiotherapy. Expansion of candidate HPV-specific clones and E7-related TCR motifs was observed in the tumor microenvironment during treatment, whereas no such expansion was observed for non-HPV-specific T cells. The functional definition of HPV-specific T cells was derived from only a couple of HPV16-positive patients, and the survival association was reported for HPV16-positive patients.

Of note for this clone: Its antigen is unknown. No per-base quality is available; no much larger clone lies one base away.

Repertoires were sampled multiple times during chemoradiotherapy, which allowed clonal expansion in the tumor microenvironment to be followed. To prepare the library, the immunoSEQ multiplex PCR assay was applied. This immuneACCESS table, as held by TCRdb, lists in-frame sequences with V and J called but not all clones. Of the missing ones, under half trace to an unresolved V gene in checked studies; the others have no known cause. The sample records about 6,500 clones, about nine tenths of which are singletons. The ten top clones hold around 1.7% of the sample. Relative to germline, V is missing 5 bases and J is missing 6 bases, with 8 bases of the junction outside any gene match. From its cysteine to its phenylalanine, the CDR3 spans 14 amino acids. Only the CDR3 DNA is retained, 42 bases long and in frame from the first base. CDR1 and CDR2, looked up from the germline V gene, are MDHEN and SYDVKM.

The material sequenced was blood, taken from a patient who underwent chemoradiotherapy. The sequence derives from a human donor with HPV-associated anogenital cancer. The chain uses TRBV28 and TRBJ2-7; 9 nucleotides in the junction match TRBD2. The CDR3 protein is CASSKGGRASEQYF. Read as DNA, the sequence is TGTGCCAGCAGTAAAGGCGGGAGGGCCTCCGAGCAGTACTTC.